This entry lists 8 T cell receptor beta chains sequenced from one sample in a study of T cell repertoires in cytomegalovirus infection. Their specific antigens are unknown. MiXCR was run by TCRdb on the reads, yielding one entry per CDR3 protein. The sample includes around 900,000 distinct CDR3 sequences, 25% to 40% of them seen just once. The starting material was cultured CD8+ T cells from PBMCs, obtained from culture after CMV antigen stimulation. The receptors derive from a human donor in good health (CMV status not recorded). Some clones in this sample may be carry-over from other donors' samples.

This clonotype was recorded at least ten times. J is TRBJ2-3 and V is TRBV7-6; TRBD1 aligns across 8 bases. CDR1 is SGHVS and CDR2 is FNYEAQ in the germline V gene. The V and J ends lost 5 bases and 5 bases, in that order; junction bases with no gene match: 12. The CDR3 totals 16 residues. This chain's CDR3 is CASSPQARGRGDTQYF. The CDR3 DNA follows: TGTGCCAGCAGCCCCCAGGCCAGGGGGCGGGGAGATACGCAGTATTTT.

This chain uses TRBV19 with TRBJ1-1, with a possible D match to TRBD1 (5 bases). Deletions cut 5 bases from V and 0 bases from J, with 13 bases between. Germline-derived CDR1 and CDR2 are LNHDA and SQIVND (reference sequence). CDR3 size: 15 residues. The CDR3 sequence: CASSPTTAMNTEAFF. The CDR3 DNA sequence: TGTGCCAGTAGTCCAACGACAGCCATGAACACTGAAGCTTTCTTT.

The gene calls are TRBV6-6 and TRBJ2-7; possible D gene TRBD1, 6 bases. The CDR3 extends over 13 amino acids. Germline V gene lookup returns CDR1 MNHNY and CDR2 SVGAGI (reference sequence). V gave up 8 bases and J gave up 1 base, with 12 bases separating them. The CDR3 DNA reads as TGTGCCAGCGCGGACAGCGCGTCCTACGAGCAGTACTTC. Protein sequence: CASADSASYEQYF.

The CDR3 region has the DNA TGTGCCACCAGCAGCCTAACTACGACAGGGTGGAATTCACCCCTCCACTTT. This codes for CATSSLTTTGWNSPLHF. This chain links TRBV15 with TRBJ1-6, with 7 bases lining up with TRBD1. Losses at the gene ends were 3 bases for V and 7 bases for J; bases not matched to a gene: 12. This CDR3 has 17 amino acids. The V gene's germline CDR1 is LNHNV and CDR2 YYDKDF (reference sequence).

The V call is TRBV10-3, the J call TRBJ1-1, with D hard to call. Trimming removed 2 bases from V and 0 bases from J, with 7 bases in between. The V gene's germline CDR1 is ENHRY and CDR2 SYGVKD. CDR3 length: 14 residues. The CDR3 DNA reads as TGTGCCATCAGTGAGGAGGCGGTGAACACTGAAGCTTTCTTT. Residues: CAISEEAVNTEAFF.

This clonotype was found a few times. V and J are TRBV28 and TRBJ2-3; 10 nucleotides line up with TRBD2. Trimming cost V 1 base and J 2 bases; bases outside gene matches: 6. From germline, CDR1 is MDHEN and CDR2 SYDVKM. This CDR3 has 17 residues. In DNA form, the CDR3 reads TGTGCCAGCAGTTTATTGCGGAGCGGGGGGGCCACAGATACGCAGTATTTT. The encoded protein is CASSLLRSGGATDTQYF.

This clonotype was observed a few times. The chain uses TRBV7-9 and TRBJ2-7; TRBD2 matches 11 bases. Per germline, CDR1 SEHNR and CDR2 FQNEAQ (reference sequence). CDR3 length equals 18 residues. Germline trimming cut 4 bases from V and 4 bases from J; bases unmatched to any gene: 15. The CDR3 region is CASSYIGLAGGHPYEQYV. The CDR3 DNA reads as TGTGCCAGCAGCTACATCGGGCTAGCGGGGGGCCATCCTTACGAGCAGTACGTC.

CDR3 protein: CASSRPGQGASGELFF. The DNA for the CDR3 is TGTGCCAGCAGCCGCCCGGGACAGGGTGCCTCCGGGGAGCTGTTTTTT. The chain couples TRBV7-9 to TRBJ2-2; 9 bases are a match to TRBD1. Losses at the gene ends were 5 bases for V and 6 bases for J; bases not matched to a gene: 10. CDR1 and CDR2 (germline): SEHNR, FQNEAQ (reference sequence). CDR3 length: 16 residues.